In this sample, the clone carrying this T cell receptor beta chain turned up a few times. This specimen belongs to a study of cytomegalovirus exposure and HLA in healthy donors. The V gene lost 4 bases and the J gene lost 8 bases, with 14 bases spanning the gap. The CDR3 is 12 residues long. Looked up from germline, CDR1 is GTSNPN and CDR2 is SVGIG (reference sequence). The table came from immunoSEQ multiplex PCR; TCRdb's copy has only in-frame clones and leaves some out. This table holds about 150,000 clones, 70% to 90% found once. The sample taken for sequencing was PBMCs. The chain recombines TRBV30 with TRBJ1-2; D ambiguous. This TCR was sampled from a man aged 18 to 35 in good health and CMV-seropositive. This CDR3 reads CAWTKAGVGYTF. The CDR3 DNA reads TGTGCCTGGACCAAAGCTGGTGTGGGCTACACCTTC.